This TCR beta chain appears in the sequencing data of a study of blood T cell repertoires in COVID-19 (dated by TCRdb to 2019 to 2021). A note on the overall study: Samples from collaborators originated in the United States, Italy and Spain and spanned both the acute and convalescent phases of COVID-19. The prospective study material was composed of cDNA or gDNA derived from T cells, B-cell-depleted T cells, or PBMCs. Where available, HLA class I and class II types were taken from metadata supplied by the sample provider and were not determined by assay-based typing. A freely available public database, intended as a resource for researchers studying the immune response to SARS-CoV-2, is where the repertoires were released. A de-identified subject ID, COVID-19 status, age in years and sex were almost always included in the sample metadata. The dataset comprised deeply sampled blood TCRbeta repertoires from subjects exposed to, actively infected with, or recovered from COVID-19. The samples were drawn from the first 160 participants of the ongoing ImmuneRACE study and from 950 to 1,500 subjects provided by 6 global collaborators. Results and caveats for the whole study, not just this receptor: How much clinical and demographic metadata was included differed by source and by participant, and the metadata was provided uncurated.

Collaborating institutions collected whole blood in K2EDTA tubes following their own protocols. For TCRbeta analysis, collaborators shipped samples as frozen whole blood, isolated PBMCs, or DNA extracted from either of those sample types. V lost 1 base and J lost 4 bases; the stretch between them is 12 bases long. Its CDR3 holds 15 amino acids, cysteine through phenylalanine. The read is trimmed to its CDR3 DNA, 45 bases read in frame from base 1. CDR1 and CDR2 are drawn from the germline V gene: SGHDT, YYEEEE. The immunoSEQ Assay, a bias-controlled multiplex PCR, was used to amplify TCRbeta CDR3 regions from genomic DNA. The paper's data handling went like this. The number of nucleated cells in each sample was estimated by amplification of reference gene primers within the assay. To quantify the absolute abundance of each unique TCRbeta CDR3 rearrangement, sequence reads were collapsed and filtered. For each sample, productive Simpson clonality was calculated by taking the square root of Simpson's diversity index across productive rearrangements. TCRdb carries this immuneACCESS record with in-frame sequences only. Its versions omit some clonotypes, under half of them owing to an unresolved V gene in the studies checked, with the rest unexplained. V and J calls plus clone size are reproduced from that table; the DNA served to infer D and trimming. The sample has around 140,000 clones on record, over 65% of them singletons. Roughly 15% of the sample is in the top ten clones.

A single count supports this clone. This clone's antigen is unknown. No much larger clone is present one base from it, and per-base qualities are unavailable. The rearranged segments are TRBV5-6 and TRBJ1-5; TRBD1 is possibly the D segment (6 matching bases). The sequence derives from a man aged 50 to 59 with acute or convalescent COVID-19. Sample: peripheral blood. At the DNA level, the sequence is TGTGCCAGCAGCTTGACAGGGATAGGGAATCAGCCCCAGCATTTT. This gives the protein CASSLTGIGNQPQHF.